A selection of T cell receptor beta chains follows, all from one sample in a study of cytomegalovirus exposure and HLA in healthy donors. Some clones are missing from TCRdb's copy, which holds only in-frame ones; the method was immunoSEQ multiplex PCR. The data hold around 130,000 clones, with just under 85% observed a single time. The sequenced sample was PBMCs. These receptors all stem from a boy younger than 10 in good health and CMV-seronegative. Both conserved end residues are part of each CDR3. D genes are given only for firm matches.

J	D	V	CDR3
TRBJ1-1	.	TRBV4-2	CASSQRTEMNTEAFF
TRBJ1-2	TRBD1	TRBV11-1	CASSPRGLNYGYTF
TRBJ2-1	TRBD2	TRBV7-6	CASSPIGTRGGEQFF
TRBJ1-1	.	TRBV5-5	CASSLFPVAFF
TRBJ2-5	.	TRBV12-2	CASRLSLERGGPCLGTQYF
TRBJ2-3	.	TRBV15	CATSRERGGTDTQYF
TRBJ2-2	TRBD1	TRBV18	CASSPLGQGVGELFF
TRBJ2-7	TRBD1	TRBV11-2	CASSYRRDREDEQYF
TRBJ2-1	.	TRBV2	CASTTSESSYNEQFF
TRBJ2-7	.	TRBV6-1	CASRTLPSYEQYF
TRBJ1-1	.	TRBV27	CASSSIGTPTEAFF
TRBJ2-2	.	TRBV19	CASIPGWGAHSNTGELFF
TRBJ2-7	.	TRBV29-1	CSVQGTESYEQYF
TRBJ1-2	TRBD1	TRBV7-8	CASSPTGDYGYTF
TRBJ2-7	.	TRBV6-1	CASSAEGRSSYEQYF
TRBJ1-6	.	TRBV19	CASSIGPLGGNSPLHF
TRBJ2-1	TRBD2	TRBV18	CASSPRNAGGLTGEQFF
TRBJ1-6	.	TRBV5-1	CASSLFLRDDSPLHF
TRBJ1-1	.	TRBV30	CAWRNRDVNTEAFF
TRBJ2-3	.	TRBV20-1	CSAGRGGYF
TRBJ2-2	.	TRBV5-1	CASDPFGSGTGELFF
TRBJ2-5	TRBD2	TRBV7-2	CASGREWAGDQETQYF
TRBJ2-5	.	TRBV10-3	CAISDLQGRETQYF
TRBJ2-3	TRBD1	TRBV29-1	CSVKGTGDVDTQYF
TRBJ1-2	TRBD1	TRBV19	CASTQTQGRPTGGYTF
TRBJ1-5	.	TRBV19	CASSRGGRGGNQPQHF
TRBJ1-2	.	TRBV7-2	CASSQGIGGYGYTF
TRBJ1-3	TRBD1	TRBV5-1	CASSLAWGQLGNTIYF
TRBJ2-1	TRBD2	TRBV9	CASSVSLAGDYNEQFF
TRBJ1-2	TRBD1	TRBV9	CASSVSGQGSNGYTF
.	.	TRBV2	CASTLGTGYEQYF
TRBJ1-2	TRBD1	TRBV6-5	CASNGQGPDYYGYTF
TRBJ2-7	.	TRBV5-1	CASSSGGYEQYF
TRBJ1-1	.	TRBV6-5	CASAQDSKAFF
TRBJ2-7	.	TRBV7-4	CASSLERGNYEQYF
TRBJ2-2	.	TRBV14	CASSQRGGELFF
TRBJ2-1	.	TRBV5-1	CASSPVLVTSYNEQFF
TRBJ2-3	.	TRBV10-2	CASIPDWSDGTDTQYF
TRBJ2-3	.	TRBV29-1	CSVGGGADTQYF
TRBJ2-7	TRBD1	TRBV2	CASRATRDRVSYEQYF